One and the same sample provided the 16 T cell receptor beta chains below, sequenced in a study of T cell responses to AZD1222 COVID-19 vaccine (dated by TCRdb to the early 2020s). Library construction relied on the immunoSEQ multiplex PCR assay. The immuneACCESS repertoire file appears here via TCRdb, limited to in-frame rearrangements. These files lack a portion of the clones; in checked studies, under half of the deficit traces to unresolved V genes, and the cause of the others is not known. The sample table records about 210,000 clones; about 92% of these occur just once. The biggest ten clones account for 1% to 1.5% of the sample. What this sample's time point label stands for: baseline before first vaccination. The source was peripheral blood, collected on day 0 of AZD1222 vaccination. These receptors were collected from an adult in good health.

The CDR3 sequence is CASSPPGGGKNIQYF. The CDR3 nucleotides read TGTGCCAGCAGCCCCCCGGGGGGAGGCAAAAACATTCAGTACTTC. V is TRBV9 and J is TRBJ2-4; 7 nucleotides agree with TRBD2. V lost 4 bases to trimming and J lost 3 bases; unmatched junction nucleotides: 7. The CDR3 totals 15 residues. Germline V gives CDR1 SGDLS, CDR2 YYNGEE.

This rearrangement joins TRBV4-3 to TRBJ1-4, with TRBD1 as a possible D gene (6 bases). V lost 1 base, J lost 7 bases, and 19 bases lay in between. Germline CDR1 LGHNA, CDR2 YSLEER. CDR3 length: 17 amino acids. In DNA form, the CDR3 reads TGCGCCAGCAGCCAAGCATACCAGTCAGGGGTTAGTGAAAAACTGTTTTTT. It is translated as CASSQAYQSGVSEKLFF.

The chain joins TRBV18 to TRBJ2-2; 8 bases are shared with TRBD1. This CDR3 has 15 amino acids. V lost 5 bases and J lost 2; bases outside the gene matches: 4. Per the germline V gene, CDR1 is KGHSH and CDR2 is LQKENI. The CDR3: CASSSGQANTGELFF. As DNA, the CDR3 is TGTGCCAGCTCATCGGGACAGGCAAACACCGGGGAGCTGTTTTTT.

The chain has TRBV9 and TRBJ1-1, with TRBD1 as a possible D gene (6 bases). From germline, CDR1 is SGDLS and CDR2 YYNGEE. V was trimmed by 3 bases and J by 12 bases, leaving 18 bases between them. The CDR3 length is 13 residues. This CDR3 is CASSGGGPTVTFF. The CDR3 nucleotides are TGTGCCAGCAGCGGAGGGGGGCCAACCGTAACTTTCTTT.

The V gene is TRBV10-3, the J gene TRBJ2-7; D is possibly TRBD1 (5 bases). The length of the CDR3 is 11 residues. The V and J ends lost 10 bases and 5 bases respectively, with 12 bases between them. CDR1 is ENHRY and CDR2 is SYGVKD in the germline V gene. The CDR3 sequence: CATSPGNEQYF. In DNA, the CDR3 is TGTGCCACCTCCCCAGGGAACGAGCAGTACTTC.

The chain has TRBV3-1 (or the pseudogene TRBV3-2) and TRBJ1-6, with D uncertain. The CDR3 extends over 18 amino acids. V lost 4 bases to trimming and J lost 5 bases, with 21 bases between them. Germline V CDR1 and CDR2: LGHDT, YNNKEL (reference sequence). The CDR3 DNA follows: TGTGCCAGCAGCCCTACTAGCTATCGGACGGGAAATAATTCACCCCTCCACTTT. It translates to CASSPTSYRTGNNSPLHF.

The chain is built from TRBV29-1 and TRBJ1-4, with D unresolved. Between the trimmed V and J ends, which lost 7 bases and 4 bases, there was a span of 13 bases. The V gene's germline CDR1 is SQVTM and CDR2 ANQGSEA. This CDR3 is built from 13 residues. This CDR3 is CSGITSGNEKLFF. DNA for the CDR3: TGCAGCGGGATAACCAGTGGTAATGAAAAACTGTTTTTT.

V and J are TRBV19 and TRBJ2-7, with D possibly being TRBD1 or TRBD2 (5 bases each). Between the trimmed V and J ends, which lost 5 bases and 0 bases, there was a span of 11 bases. The CDR3 covers 14 residues. Germline V CDR1 and CDR2: LNHDA, SQIVND (reference sequence). The CDR3 protein is CASSQGSGSYEQYF. The CDR3 DNA reads as TGTGCCAGTAGTCAGGGAAGCGGCTCCTACGAGCAGTACTTC.

V gene TRBV29-1 combines with J gene TRBJ2-7, with D hard to call. CDR3 length: 10 residues. V was shortened by 6 bases and J by 2 bases, with 5 bases between the two germline ends. The germline gives CDR1 SQVTM, CDR2 ANQGSEA. DNA for the CDR3: TGCAGCGTGAAGACCTACGAGCAGTACTTC. It yields the protein CSVKTYEQYF.

This chain uses TRBV27 with TRBJ1-1; D may be TRBD1 (5 bases). CDR1 is MNHEY and CDR2 is SMNVEV in the germline V gene (reference sequence). V lost 8 bases to trimming and J lost 1 base, with 8 bases between them. The CDR3 has 12 residues. The CDR3 bases are TGTGCCAGCTACCAGGGGAACACTGAAGCTTTCTTT. This sequence encodes CASYQGNTEAFF.

This clone has only a few counts. This same CDR3 is encoded by further DNA sequences in the sample. V gene TRBV7-2 combines with J gene TRBJ2-3; TRBD1 matches at 10 bases. CDR1 and CDR2 from the germline V gene are SGHTA and FQGNSA. The CDR3 length is 16 residues. V was clipped by 1 base and J by 6 bases; unmatched bases: 7. The CDR3 sequence: CASSLVRGTGVDTQYF. CDR3 DNA: TGTGCCAGCAGCTTAGTAAGGGGGACAGGGGTCGATACGCAGTATTTT. The whole variable domain, filled in from reference TRBV7-2 and TRBJ2-3, reads GAGVSQSPSNKVTEKGKDVELRCDPISGHTALYWYRQSLGQGLEFLIYFQGNSAPDKSGLPSDRFSAERTGGSVSTLTIQRTQQEDSAVYLCASSLVRGTGVDTQYFGPGTRLTVL.

This sequence joins TRBV24-1 and TRBJ2-7, with TRBD1 matching 7 bases. Trimming at V came to 2 bases and at J to 3 bases, leaving 9 bases not matched to a gene. This CDR3 spans 16 amino acids. CDR1 is KGHDR and CDR2 is SFDVKD in the germline V gene. CDR3 nucleotide sequence: TGTGCCACCAGTGATTCCGGGACAGTGTCGATCTACGAGCAGTACTTC. Amino acid sequence: CATSDSGTVSIYEQYF.

The CDR3 DNA follows: TGTGCCAGCAGCGGTACAGGGTCTCATCAGCCCCAGCATTTT. Translated, it gives CASSGTGSHQPQHF. V usage is TRBV11-2 and J usage is TRBJ1-5; TRBD1 might be the D (6 bases). Germline CDR1 is SGHAT and CDR2 is FQNNGV. Trimming took off 5 bases at V and 5 bases at J, with 13 bases between the two ends. This CDR3 contains 14 residues.

Points on this clone: The identical CDR3 is also encoded by other nucleotide sequences in the sample. V usage is TRBV30 and J usage is TRBJ2-5, with 7 bases lining up with TRBD1. CDR1 is GTSNPN and CDR2 is SVGIG in the germline V gene (reference sequence). With 2 bases clipped from V and 5 bases from J, the junction kept 5 bases outside the gene matches. This CDR3 region has 13 residues. The CDR3 coding sequence is TGTGCCTGGAGTCGACAGGGTGGGGAGACCCAGTACTTC. Translation gives CAWSRQGGETQYF.

The rearrangement uses TRBV27 and TRBJ1-5, with a weak D call TRBD1 (5 bases). The CDR3 sequence is 17 residues long. Germline loops: CDR1 MNHEY, CDR2 SMNVEV (reference sequence). Trimming removed 3 bases at V and 4 bases at J, with 19 bases between. CDR3 nucleotide sequence: TGTGCCAGCAGTTTGCTGGGGGGACTTGGGCATAATCAGCCCCAGCATTTT. Its translation: CASSLLGGLGHNQPQHF.

The chain couples TRBV4-2 to TRBJ1-1, with D possibly being TRBD1 (5 bases). Between the trimmed V and J ends, which lost 4 bases and 1 base, there was a span of 13 bases. The CDR3 contains 15 residues. Germline CDR1 and CDR2: LGHNA and YNFKEQ. CDR3 in amino acids: CASSPWGDGNTEAFF. In DNA, the CDR3 is TGTGCCAGCAGCCCCTGGGGGGATGGGAACACTGAAGCTTTCTTT.